This TCR beta chain was captured in a study of OX40 agonist ivuxolimab in advanced cancers. On the study more broadly: In three patients, partial responses were observed, one with hepatocellular carcinoma and two with cutaneous melanoma.

The protocol was immunoSEQ multiplex PCR, while the TCRdb copy is restricted to in-frame clones and leaves out a portion. The sample lists 58,000 or so clones, 83% occurring once. Points on this clone: Its antigen is as yet unknown.

Study results and caveats: A proportion of nonresponders additionally exhibited low normalized T-cell clonal expansion.

Per the germline V gene, CDR1 is GTSNPN and CDR2 is SVGIG (reference sequence). V lost 8 bases to trimming and J lost 7 bases; unmatched junction nucleotides: 12. There are 14 residues in the CDR3. Material: CD4+ or CD8+ T cells sorted from blood, obtained in a trial of the OX40 agonist ivuxolimab. This rearrangement joins TRBV30 to TRBJ1-5, with 9 bases fitting TRBD1. This sequence was found in an adult with an advanced solid tumor such as melanoma, head and neck, liver or kidney cancer. The CDR3 nucleotides are TGTGCCAGCAGTGAACAGGGGGCAGGGCAGCCCCAGCATTTT. Protein: CASSEQGAGQPQHF.